This T cell receptor (beta chain) was captured by sequencing in a study of CD8 T cells in Susac syndrome. The CD8+ and CD4+ T cells were negatively isolated, with the TEMRA cells enriched by FACS. The RNA input was roughly 0.45 to 1 ug, and it was reverse transcribed with random hexamers. TCRdb reprocessed the immunoSEQ multiplex PCR reads via MiXCR and lists one record per CDR3 protein. Of about 200,000 distinct CDR3 sequences detected, 90% to 95% appear once; the ten largest clones hold roughly 0.088%. The TCR originated in a human donor with multiple sclerosis. Sequencing input: CD4+ T cells from PBMCs.

In DNA, the CDR3 is TGTGCCAGCTCCCCTGAGGATGGCTACACCTTC. It codes for CASSPEDGYTF. The chain employs TRBV2 and TRBJ1-2, with unresolved D. This CDR3 contains 11 residues. CDR1 and CDR2 (germline): SNHLY, FYNNEI. The ends were cut back, 8 bases at V and 6 bases at J, with 10 bases in the middle.